Below, 25 T cell receptor beta chains from the same sample are listed, as sequenced in a study of T and B cells in COVID-19 patients. From blood, about 220-500 ng of genomic DNA served as TRB template. Multiplex PCR with BIOMED2 TRB-A/B primer pools amplified TRB rearrangements. A single record per CDR3 protein comes from TCRdb applying MiXCR to the multiplex PCR reads. This table holds approximately 14,000 distinct CDR3 sequences, around 26% found once. The sample consisted of blood. These receptors came from a human donor who had recovered from COVID-19.

Ten or more counts support this clonotype. The CDR3 DNA reads TGTGCCAGCAGTGACAACGACAGGGACCCAAACATCTATGGCTACACCTTC. Translated, it gives CASSDNDRDPNIYGYTF. V gene TRBV6-6 combines with J gene TRBJ1-2, with 7 bases lining up with TRBD1. This CDR3 region has 17 residues. Germline loops: CDR1 MNHNY, CDR2 SVGAGI (reference sequence). Trimming at V came to 5 bases and at J to 4 bases, leaving 16 bases not matched to a gene.

A note on this clonotype: A read error may be the cause here, since a much bigger clone is one base away. The rearrangement uses TRBV27 and TRBJ2-1; 13 bases are a match to TRBD2. The V gene's germline CDR1 is MNHEY and CDR2 SMNVEV (reference sequence). The CDR3 loop spans 14 amino acids. J lost 10 bases, V lost 6 bases, and 6 bases had no gene match. The DNA for the CDR3 is TGTGCCAGCAGCGGACTAGCGGGAGTCTACGAGCAGTTCTTC. This codes for CASSGLAGVYEQFF.

This clonotype was counted at least ten times. V usage is TRBV15 and J usage is TRBJ2-3, with 7 bases identical to TRBD1. The CDR3 loop spans 16 amino acids. With 0 bases clipped from V and 3 bases from J, the junction kept 6 bases outside the gene matches. Germline V gene sequence: CDR1 LNHNV, CDR2 YYDKDF (reference sequence). In DNA form, the CDR3 reads TGTGCCACCAGCAGAGAGGCAGGGACAGTTACAGATACGCAGTATTTT. Encoded protein: CATSREAGTVTDTQYF.

This clonotype is medium-sized. V usage is TRBV29-1 and J usage is TRBJ2-7; maybe TRBD2 (5 bases). The V gene lost 8 bases and the J gene lost 3 bases, with 14 bases spanning the gap. The CDR3 contains 12 residues. The germline V gene has CDR1 SQVTM and CDR2 ANQGSEA. The CDR3 here is CSTRDGDYEQYF. Here the CDR3 DNA reads TGCAGCACTCGTGACGGGGACTACGAGCAGTACTTC.

The genes are TRBV7-6 and TRBJ1-4; weak D call: TRBD1 (5 bases). V was shortened by 2 bases and J by 7 bases, with 14 bases between the two germline ends. Germline V gene data show CDR1 as SGHVS and CDR2 as FNYEAQ. The CDR3 covers 15 residues. The CDR3 DNA is TGTGCCAGCAGCTTAAATTCTGGGGGGAGTGAAAAACTGTTTTTT. Translation: CASSLNSGGSEKLFF.

This clonotype was picked up many times. This chain joins TRBV6-2 or TRBV6-3 and TRBJ2-2, with TRBD2 as a possible D gene (6 bases). From germline, CDR1 is MNHEY and CDR2 SVGEGT. With 5 bases removed from V and 5 bases from J, the gap between germline ends came to 18 bases. This CDR3 region has 16 residues. The CDR3 sequence: CASSQRRGINTGELFF. The CDR3 nucleotides read TGTGCCAGCAGTCAACGACGGGGGATTAATACCGGGGAGCTGTTTTTT.

This clonotype is medium-sized by share. The chain employs TRBV6-2 or TRBV6-3 and TRBJ2-1; D remains unclear. The CDR3 has 12 amino acids. The germline V gene has CDR1 MNHEY and CDR2 SVGEGT. Trimming cost V 6 bases and J 6 bases, with 9 bases left between them. CDR3 protein: CASSPLSNEQFF. The CDR3 DNA is TGTGCCAGCAGCCCTCTAAGCAATGAGCAGTTCTTC.

This clonotype has a count of ten or more. The chain employs TRBV6-5 and TRBJ2-7; 9 positions agree with TRBD2. V trimming: 2 bases; J trimming: 6 bases; junction bases outside the gene matches: 2. This CDR3 spans 13 amino acids. Germline values: CDR1 MNHEY, CDR2 SVGAGI. CDR3 amino acids: CASSYRTSVEQYF. The CDR3 DNA reads TGTGCCAGCAGTTACAGGACTAGCGTCGAGCAGTACTTC.

By share, this clonotype counts as medium-sized. The V call is TRBV6-2 or TRBV6-3, the J call TRBJ2-7; a possible D gene is TRBD2 (5 bases). Germline assignment: CDR1 MNHEY and CDR2 SVGEGT. This CDR3 is built from 13 residues. The V end was cut by 2 bases, the J end by 3 bases, with 8 bases between. DNA of the CDR3: TGTGCCAGCAGTTACGGAGCGGACTACGAGCAGTACTTC. Its protein product is CASSYGADYEQYF.

Worth noting for this clonotype: One junction end does not reproduce the germline sequence, and a read error may be involved. The chain couples TRBV5-1 to TRBJ2-3, with 8 bases identical to TRBD2. CDR1 is SGHRS, CDR2 YFSETQ, per germline. This CDR3 region has 15 residues. CDR3 coding DNA: TGTGCCAGCAGCTTAGGTCTGCGGGGGGCAGATACGCAGTATTTT. Its protein is CASSLGLRGADTQYF.

By share, this clonotype ranks as medium-sized (0.01 to 0.1%). CDR3 bases: TGTGCCAGCAGTTCCCCATCCCTAGCGGGAGCGAACGATGAGCAGTTCTTC. Its protein is CASSSPSLAGANDEQFF. The chain uses TRBV12-3 or TRBV12-4 and TRBJ2-1; 10 positions agree with TRBD2. The CDR3 contains 17 residues. The V gene end was trimmed by 4 bases and the J gene end by 8 bases; junction bases not matched to a gene: 14.

This clonotype was seen repeatedly, ten times or more. The V call is TRBV6-6, the J call TRBJ2-5; 9 nucleotides align to TRBD2. CDR3 size: 16 residues. V was pared by 5 bases and J by 6 bases, with 13 bases of the junction left unmatched. Germline V gives CDR1 MNHNY, CDR2 SVGAGI (reference sequence). This chain's CDR3 is CASSPPTSGMGKTQYF. The CDR3 DNA reads as TGTGCCAGCAGTCCCCCGACTAGCGGAATGGGGAAGACCCAGTACTTC.

This chain connects TRBV6-2 or TRBV6-3 to TRBJ2-2, with 10 nucleotides matching TRBD2. The CDR3 extends over 19 amino acids. CDR1 is MNHEY, CDR2 SVGEGT, per germline. The J segment lost 4 bases and the V segment lost 0 bases, leaving 11 bases of the junction unmatched. The CDR3 region has the DNA TGTGCCAGCAGTTACTCCCTTAGCGGGGGGCGACAAGCCACCGGGGAGCTGTTTTTT. This encodes CASSYSLSGGRQATGELFF.

V and J are TRBV6-2 or TRBV6-3 and TRBJ2-7, with TRBD1 identical over 7 bases. CDR1 and CDR2 from the germline V gene are MNHEY and SVGEGT. The CDR3 extends over 14 amino acids. V lost 6 bases, J lost 1 base, and 6 bases stayed unmatched. In DNA, the CDR3 is TGTGCCAGCAGCAGGACAGGCCTATCCTACGAGCAGTACTTC. Amino acids: CASSRTGLSYEQYF.

The chain joins TRBV6-6 to TRBJ1-5; the match to TRBD1 covers 10 bases. V shed 8 bases, J shed 3 bases, and the junction held 4 bases outside the gene matches. Germline-derived CDR1 and CDR2 are MNHNY and SVGAGI (reference sequence). The CDR3 consists of 14 residues. The CDR3 sequence: CASSGTGDNQPQHF. The CDR3 coding sequence is TGTGCCAGCTCCGGGACAGGGGACAATCAGCCCCAGCATTTT.

This chain connects TRBV4-3 to TRBJ1-2; D is ambiguous. V was shortened by 0 bases and J by 2 bases, with 10 bases between the two germline ends. Per germline, CDR1 LGHNA and CDR2 YSLEER. This CDR3 has 15 residues. CDR3 region: CASSQDWAENYGYTF. As DNA, the CDR3 is TGCGCCAGCAGCCAAGATTGGGCAGAGAACTATGGCTACACCTTC.

The table lists this clonotype with many counts. The rearrangement uses TRBV27 and TRBJ2-3; a weak D match, TRBD1 (6 bases). From germline, CDR1 is MNHEY and CDR2 SMNVEV (reference sequence). This CDR3 comprises 17 residues. The V gene lost 6 bases and the J gene lost 1 base, with 20 bases spanning the gap. The CDR3 DNA follows: TGTGCCAGCAGCACGACGAGGAAGACAGGCCGCACAGATACGCAGTATTTT. It yields the protein CASSTTRKTGRTDTQYF.

This chain joins TRBV27 and TRBJ1-1, with 8 bases aligning to TRBD1. The CDR3 spans 14 residues. The trim removed 7 bases at V and 5 bases at J, leaving 9 bases unmatched. CDR1 and CDR2 (germline): MNHEY, SMNVEV (reference sequence). The CDR3, as DNA: TGTGCCAGCAATTTTCAGGGGGCTGTTACTGAAGCTTTCTTT. Translating it yields CASNFQGAVTEAFF.

The chain recombines TRBV11-2 with TRBJ1-2; D remains ambiguous. Trimming removed 0 bases at V and 8 bases at J, with 10 bases between. The CDR3 totals 13 residues. Germline V gene data show CDR1 as SGHAT and CDR2 as FQNNGV. Here the CDR3 DNA reads TGTGCCAGCAGCTTAGACAATCTCGGAGGCTACACCTTC. The encoded protein is CASSLDNLGGYTF.

Only a few counts were recorded for this clonotype. This rearrangement joins TRBV30 to TRBJ1-1; D uncertain. The germline CDR1 and CDR2 sequences are GTSNPN and SVGIG (reference sequence). The V gene lost 4 bases and the J gene lost 6 bases, with 18 bases spanning the gap. This CDR3 is built from 14 residues. The CDR3: CAWTLGPTHAEAFF. For the CDR3, the DNA is TGTGCCTGGACGTTGGGTCCTACCCACGCTGAAGCTTTCTTT.

This clonotype was detected a few times. V is TRBV24-1 and J is TRBJ2-7; 7 nucleotides match TRBD1. The V gene's germline CDR1 is KGHDR and CDR2 SFDVKD. The V segment lost 3 bases and the J segment 7 bases; nucleotides outside the gene matches: 5. The CDR3 covers 13 residues. DNA for the CDR3: TGTGCCACCAGTGATGACAGGGCTACGGAGCAGTACTTC. This translates into CATSDDRATEQYF.

This clonotype is labeled as medium-sized (0.01 to 0.1%). The chain employs TRBV30 and TRBJ2-7; unclear D gene. The CDR3 has 13 residues. The germline V gene encodes CDR1 GTSNPN and CDR2 SVGIG (reference sequence). The germline V and J ends were trimmed by 5 bases and 0 bases, with 11 bases remaining between them. The CDR3 bases are TGTGCCTGGGTGCCGATCCCCTCCTACGAGCAGTACTTC. Its protein is CAWVPIPSYEQYF.

This clonotype has at least ten counts. The chain carries TRBV19 and TRBJ2-2, with D perhaps being TRBD1 or TRBD2 (5 bases each). CDR3 length: 13 residues. The germline V and J ends were trimmed by 3 bases and 6 bases, with 8 bases remaining between them. Germline V lookup: CDR1 LNHDA, CDR2 SQIVND (reference sequence). The CDR3 region is CASSISGPGELFF. In nucleotides, the CDR3 is TGTGCCAGTAGTATTTCGGGGCCCGGGGAGCTGTTTTTT.

The gene calls are TRBV12-3 or TRBV12-4 and TRBJ1-1; D unresolved. The V gene lost 3 bases and the J gene lost 2 bases, with 7 bases spanning the gap. The length of the CDR3 is 13 residues. The CDR3 loop is CASSFVRNTEAFF. Here the CDR3 DNA reads TGTGCCAGCAGTTTTGTGCGTAACACTGAAGCTTTCTTT.

As for this clonotype: A much larger clone differs by one base, so this may be a read error. The rearrangement joins TRBV29-1 to TRBJ1-1, with D unclear. The CDR3 is 13 residues long. The germline V gene has CDR1 SQVTM and CDR2 ANQGSEA. V lost 4 bases to trimming and J lost 2 bases, with 11 bases between them. The CDR3 coding sequence is TGCAGCGTTGCCCTCCTTGATAACACTGAAGCTTTCTTT. It is translated as CSVALLDNTEAFF.